Below are 5 T cell receptor beta chains sequenced from a single sample in a study of blood T cell repertoires in COVID-19 (dated by TCRdb to the early 2020s). Library method: the immunoSEQ multiplex PCR assay. What TCRdb holds here is the immuneACCESS table cut down to in-frame rearrangements. Part of the clones is not present; checked against another copy, under half of the missing clones reflect an unresolved V gene, and the others are unexplained. This sample lists roughly 100,000 clones; over 75% were detected once. 4.1% of the sample goes to the ten largest clones. Specimen: peripheral blood. The receptors here all came from a man in his fifties or sixties with acute or convalescent COVID-19.

The J gene is TRBJ2-7, the V gene TRBV6-5, with 10 nucleotides matching TRBD1. With 0 bases clipped from V and 1 base from J, the junction kept 0 bases outside the gene matches. This CDR3 region has 15 residues. The germline V gene has CDR1 MNHEY and CDR2 SVGAGI. The CDR3 nucleotides are TGTGCCAGCAGTTACTCGGGACAGGGGTCCTACGAGCAGTACTTC. This codes for CASSYSGQGSYEQYF.

The rearrangement links TRBV18 to TRBJ2-7, with 9 nucleotides matching TRBD1. J gave up 3 bases and V 3 bases, and 3 bases lay outside the gene matches. The germline V gene encodes CDR1 KGHSH and CDR2 LQKENI. The CDR3 loop spans 14 amino acids. CDR3: CASSPRTGDYEQYF. For the CDR3, the DNA is TGTGCCAGCTCACCCCGGACAGGGGACTACGAGCAGTACTTC. Looking up the rest from reference TRBV18 and TRBJ2-7 gives the full variable domain: NAGVMQNPRHLVRRRGQEARLRCSPMKGHSHVYWYRQLPEEGLKFMVYLQKENIIDESGMPKERFSAEFPKEGPSILRIQQVVRGDSAAYFCASSPRTGDYEQYFGPGTRLTVT.

The chain recombines TRBV9 with TRBJ1-4; maybe TRBD1 (5 bases). This CDR3 is built from 14 residues. V was trimmed by 0 bases and J by 7 bases, leaving 10 bases between them. Germline assignment: CDR1 SGDLS and CDR2 YYNGEE. The CDR3 sequence: CASSVGQGGEKLFF. In nucleotides, the CDR3 is TGTGCCAGCAGCGTAGGGCAGGGAGGTGAAAAACTGTTTTTT. The whole variable domain, remainder taken from reference TRBV9 and TRBJ1-4, is DSGVTQTPKHLITATGQRVTLRCSPRSGDLSVYWYQQSLDQGLQFLIQYYNGEERAKGNILERFSAQQFPDLHSELNLSSLELGDSALYFCASSVGQGGEKLFFGSGTQLSVL.

The chain uses TRBV6-5 and TRBJ1-2, with 8 bases lining up with TRBD1. The V gene end was trimmed by 7 bases and the J gene end by 2 bases; junction bases not matched to a gene: 3. CDR1 is MNHEY, CDR2 SVGAGI, per germline. This CDR3 spans 13 amino acids. In DNA, the CDR3 is TGTGCCAGCACGGACAGGGAAAACTATGGCTACACCTTC. This translates into CASTDRENYGYTF.

V and J are TRBV9 and TRBJ1-6; the D gene is possibly TRBD1 (5 bases). V was trimmed by 3 bases and J by 8 bases, leaving 12 bases between them. This CDR3 comprises 14 residues. The germline CDR1 and CDR2 sequences are SGDLS and YYNGEE. The CDR3 is CASSATVGYSPLHF. The CDR3 DNA sequence: TGTGCCAGCAGCGCGACAGTGGGCTATTCACCCCTCCACTTT.